The 20 T cell receptor beta chains given below trace back to one sample, sequenced in a study of blood T cell repertoires in COVID-19. Sequencing was performed with immunoSEQ multiplex PCR; in TCRdb, only in-frame clones are kept and a portion is missing. This sample has roughly 70,000 clones, with 78% found just once. The sample consisted of peripheral blood. Receptor source: a human donor in a cohort sampled during active COVID-19.

V usage is TRBV19 and J usage is TRBJ2-7; 13 bases map to TRBD2. The ends lost 5 bases at V and 5 bases at J; junction bases unmatched: 9. This CDR3 is 16 amino acids long. Germline V CDR1 and CDR2: LNHDA, SQIVND (reference sequence). The chain's CDR3 is CASSSGTSGNRHEQYF. The CDR3 DNA reads as TGTGCCAGTAGTTCCGGGACTAGCGGGAATCGTCACGAGCAGTACTTC. The whole variable domain, filled in from reference TRBV19 and TRBJ2-7, reads DGGITQSPKYLFRKEGQNVTLSCEQNLNHDAMYWYRQDPGQGLRLIYYSQIVNDFQKGDIAEGYSVSREKKESFPLTVTSAQKNPTAFYLCASSSGTSGNRHEQYFGPGTRLTVT.

V usage is TRBV5-6 and J usage is TRBJ2-5, with D possibly TRBD2 on 5 matching bases. With 5 bases removed from V and 7 bases from J, the gap between germline ends came to 12 bases. CDR1 and CDR2 from the germline V gene are SGHDT and YYEEEE. The CDR3 runs 12 residues. For the CDR3, the DNA is TGTGCCAGCAGTACTAGTGTTGGGACCCAGTACTTC. Residues: CASSTSVGTQYF.

The rearrangement joins TRBV19 to TRBJ1-1; possibly TRBD1 for D (6 bases). Germline V CDR1 and CDR2: LNHDA, SQIVND (reference sequence). This CDR3 is built from 15 residues. Trimming stripped 3 bases from V and 1 base from J, with 12 bases between. CDR3 region: CASSIKGEKNTEAFF. The DNA of the CDR3 is TGTGCCAGTAGTATCAAGGGGGAAAAGAACACTGAAGCTTTCTTT.

This clone has just one count. The chain couples TRBV11-3 to TRBJ1-1; TRBD1 is a possible D gene (5 bases). CDR3 length: 12 residues. With 2 bases removed from V and 7 bases from J, the gap between germline ends came to 8 bases. Looked up from germline, CDR1 is SGHNT and CDR2 is YENEEA. For the CDR3, the DNA is TGTGCCAGCAGCTTAAGGCAGGGTGAAGCTTTCTTT. Translating gives CASSLRQGEAFF.

V gene TRBV12-5 combines with J gene TRBJ1-3; possibly TRBD1 for D (5 bases). The CDR3 spans 16 residues. Germline V gene sequence: CDR1 LGHNT, CDR2 FRNRAP. Trimming cost V 5 bases and J 8 bases, with 22 bases left between them. CDR3 DNA sequence: TGTGCTAGTGGTGTTTTTAGTTGGGACTCCAGGGACACCATATATTTT. Its translation: CASGVFSWDSRDTIYF.

The V gene is TRBV14, the J gene TRBJ2-7; the D gene is possibly TRBD2 (5 bases). The V end was cut by 2 bases, the J end by 4 bases, with 18 bases between. CDR3 size: 16 residues. Germline assignment: CDR1 SGHDN and CDR2 FVKESK. The chain's CDR3 is CASSQPAGLGFYEQYF. The CDR3 nucleotides are TGTGCCAGCAGCCAACCAGCCGGACTCGGATTTTACGAGCAGTACTTC.

The chain combines TRBV28 with TRBJ1-2, with D possibly being TRBD1 (6 bases). Per germline, CDR1 MDHEN and CDR2 SYDVKM. Trimming took off 5 bases at V and 4 bases at J, with 17 bases between the two ends. The CDR3 consists of 15 residues. The CDR3 nucleotides read TGTGCCAGCAGTAGCCGACAGGTTAAAACCTATGGCTACACCTTC. Translation: CASSSRQVKTYGYTF.

The chain uses TRBV12-3 or TRBV12-4 and TRBJ2-7; D unclear. The CDR3 runs 12 residues. Trimming took off 5 bases at V and 6 bases at J, with 11 bases between the two ends. CDR3 bases: TGTGCCAGCAGTGCTAATACCCGCGAGCAGTACTTC. It yields the protein CASSANTREQYF.

V usage is TRBV5-4 and J usage is TRBJ2-7; the match to TRBD2 covers 11 bases. The V gene end was trimmed by 3 bases and the J gene end by 0 bases; junction bases not matched to a gene: 8. This CDR3 has 17 residues. The germline V gene encodes CDR1 SGHNT and CDR2 YYREEE (reference sequence). DNA of the CDR3: TGTGCCAGCAGCTCACCGGGACTAGCGGACAGCTCCTACGAGCAGTACTTC. Its protein product is CASSSPGLADSSYEQYF.

The chain uses TRBV30 and TRBJ1-2; the match to TRBD1 covers 9 bases. This CDR3 comprises 14 residues. V lost 3 bases and J lost 6; bases outside the gene matches: 8. Per the germline V gene, CDR1 is GTSNPN and CDR2 is SVGIG (reference sequence). The CDR3 sequence is CAWRKQGAEDGYTF. As DNA, the CDR3 is TGTGCCTGGAGAAAACAGGGGGCAGAAGATGGCTACACCTTC. Filled out from reference TRBV30 and TRBJ1-2, the complete variable domain reads SQTIHQWPATLVQPVGSPLSLECTVEGTSNPNLYWYRQAAGRGLQLLFYSVGIGQISSEVPQNLSASRPQDRQFILSSKKLLLSDSGFYLCAWRKQGAEDGYTFGSGTRLTVV.

The chain carries TRBV27 and TRBJ2-7; TRBD1 aligns across 10 bases. Trimming removed 6 bases from V and 7 bases from J; junction bases left unmatched: 6. Germline CDR1 is MNHEY and CDR2 is SMNVEV (reference sequence). The CDR3 is 13 amino acids. CDR3 protein: CASRRQGAREQYF. CDR3 nucleotides: TGTGCCAGCAGAAGACAGGGGGCGCGGGAGCAGTACTTC.

A single count supports this clone. V and J are TRBV7-8 and TRBJ2-1; 10 nucleotides align to TRBD2. The CDR3 spans 16 residues. Germline V gene sequence: CDR1 SGHVS, CDR2 FQNEAQ. V dropped 0 bases and J dropped 4; count of bases not matched to a gene: 3. The CDR3 DNA is TGTGCCAGCAGCTTAGCCGGTAGCGGGGGGTACAATGAGCAGTTCTTC. Translating it yields CASSLAGSGGYNEQFF.

CDR3 bases: TGTGCCAGTAGTGTGAAAGGACAGGGGAGCTACGAGCAGTACTTC. Translated, it gives CASSVKGQGSYEQYF. J is TRBJ2-7 and V is TRBV19; 9 positions agree with TRBD1. The germline V gene encodes CDR1 LNHDA and CDR2 SQIVND (reference sequence). The V segment lost 5 bases and the J segment 3 bases; nucleotides outside the gene matches: 8. This CDR3 contains 15 residues.

The rearrangement uses TRBV6-6 and TRBJ2-2; D is perhaps TRBD2 (6 bases). The CDR3 extends over 14 amino acids. V lost 6 bases, J lost 2 bases, and 10 bases lay in between. Germline CDR1 is MNHNY and CDR2 is SVGAGI (reference sequence). The CDR3 sequence: CASREGSNTGELFF. The CDR3 bases are TGTGCCAGCAGGGAGGGTTCCAACACCGGGGAGCTGTTTTTT.

The chain is built from TRBV5-5 and TRBJ2-7; weak D call: TRBD1 (6 bases). Per germline, CDR1 SGHKS and CDR2 YYEKEE (reference sequence). The CDR3 consists of 15 residues. The ends were cut back, 0 bases at V and 0 bases at J, with 10 bases in the middle. CDR3: CASSLVQGNSYEQYF. Written as DNA, the CDR3 is TGTGCCAGCAGCTTGGTGCAGGGGAACTCCTACGAGCAGTACTTC.

The gene calls are TRBV5-4 and TRBJ2-7; TRBD1 matches 10 bases. V lost 4 bases to trimming and J lost 3 bases; unmatched junction nucleotides: 7. Germline values: CDR1 SGHNT, CDR2 YYREEE (reference sequence). The CDR3 consists of 15 residues. CDR3 DNA sequence: TGTGCCAGCAGCAGGACCGGGACAGGGGTCTACGAGCAGTACTTC. Translated, it gives CASSRTGTGVYEQYF.

This clone came up a few times. This chain uses TRBV5-1 with TRBJ2-7; TRBD2 matches at 9 bases. Unmatched junction bases numbered 12, after V lost 0 bases and J lost 8 bases. The CDR3 totals 16 residues. Per the germline V gene, CDR1 is SGHRS and CDR2 is YFSETQ. CDR3 sequence reads: CASSLDGGGRASQQYF. In DNA form, the CDR3 reads TGCGCCAGCAGCTTGGACGGGGGCGGGAGGGCCAGCCAGCAGTACTTC.

The chain uses TRBV9 and TRBJ1-2; D unresolved. The CDR3 loop spans 13 amino acids. Germline lookup yields CDR1 SGDLS and CDR2 YYNGEE. Trimming took off 1 base at V and 8 bases at J, with 12 bases between the two ends. In DNA form, the CDR3 reads TGTGCCAGCAGCGTAACACAAATGACAGGCTACACCTTC. Amino acid sequence: CASSVTQMTGYTF.

This chain joins TRBV18 and TRBJ2-1; weak D call: TRBD2 (5 bases). Per the germline V gene, CDR1 is KGHSH and CDR2 is LQKENI. V was clipped by 2 bases and J by 6 bases, with 8 bases between them. The CDR3 totals 13 residues. This CDR3 reads CASSPSGVNEQFF. Here the CDR3 DNA reads TGTGCCAGCTCACCATCCGGGGTCAATGAGCAGTTCTTC.

The chain combines TRBV11-2 with TRBJ2-7; 12 bases are a match to TRBD1. V shed 1 base and J 5 bases; nucleotides not matched to a gene: 9. The CDR3 runs to 17 residues. Germline CDR1 and CDR2: SGHAT and FQNNGV. The CDR3 DNA reads as TGTGCCAGCAGCTTAGTAGTCGGGGACAGGGGGCAGAACGAGCAGTACTTC. This sequence encodes CASSLVVGDRGQNEQYF.